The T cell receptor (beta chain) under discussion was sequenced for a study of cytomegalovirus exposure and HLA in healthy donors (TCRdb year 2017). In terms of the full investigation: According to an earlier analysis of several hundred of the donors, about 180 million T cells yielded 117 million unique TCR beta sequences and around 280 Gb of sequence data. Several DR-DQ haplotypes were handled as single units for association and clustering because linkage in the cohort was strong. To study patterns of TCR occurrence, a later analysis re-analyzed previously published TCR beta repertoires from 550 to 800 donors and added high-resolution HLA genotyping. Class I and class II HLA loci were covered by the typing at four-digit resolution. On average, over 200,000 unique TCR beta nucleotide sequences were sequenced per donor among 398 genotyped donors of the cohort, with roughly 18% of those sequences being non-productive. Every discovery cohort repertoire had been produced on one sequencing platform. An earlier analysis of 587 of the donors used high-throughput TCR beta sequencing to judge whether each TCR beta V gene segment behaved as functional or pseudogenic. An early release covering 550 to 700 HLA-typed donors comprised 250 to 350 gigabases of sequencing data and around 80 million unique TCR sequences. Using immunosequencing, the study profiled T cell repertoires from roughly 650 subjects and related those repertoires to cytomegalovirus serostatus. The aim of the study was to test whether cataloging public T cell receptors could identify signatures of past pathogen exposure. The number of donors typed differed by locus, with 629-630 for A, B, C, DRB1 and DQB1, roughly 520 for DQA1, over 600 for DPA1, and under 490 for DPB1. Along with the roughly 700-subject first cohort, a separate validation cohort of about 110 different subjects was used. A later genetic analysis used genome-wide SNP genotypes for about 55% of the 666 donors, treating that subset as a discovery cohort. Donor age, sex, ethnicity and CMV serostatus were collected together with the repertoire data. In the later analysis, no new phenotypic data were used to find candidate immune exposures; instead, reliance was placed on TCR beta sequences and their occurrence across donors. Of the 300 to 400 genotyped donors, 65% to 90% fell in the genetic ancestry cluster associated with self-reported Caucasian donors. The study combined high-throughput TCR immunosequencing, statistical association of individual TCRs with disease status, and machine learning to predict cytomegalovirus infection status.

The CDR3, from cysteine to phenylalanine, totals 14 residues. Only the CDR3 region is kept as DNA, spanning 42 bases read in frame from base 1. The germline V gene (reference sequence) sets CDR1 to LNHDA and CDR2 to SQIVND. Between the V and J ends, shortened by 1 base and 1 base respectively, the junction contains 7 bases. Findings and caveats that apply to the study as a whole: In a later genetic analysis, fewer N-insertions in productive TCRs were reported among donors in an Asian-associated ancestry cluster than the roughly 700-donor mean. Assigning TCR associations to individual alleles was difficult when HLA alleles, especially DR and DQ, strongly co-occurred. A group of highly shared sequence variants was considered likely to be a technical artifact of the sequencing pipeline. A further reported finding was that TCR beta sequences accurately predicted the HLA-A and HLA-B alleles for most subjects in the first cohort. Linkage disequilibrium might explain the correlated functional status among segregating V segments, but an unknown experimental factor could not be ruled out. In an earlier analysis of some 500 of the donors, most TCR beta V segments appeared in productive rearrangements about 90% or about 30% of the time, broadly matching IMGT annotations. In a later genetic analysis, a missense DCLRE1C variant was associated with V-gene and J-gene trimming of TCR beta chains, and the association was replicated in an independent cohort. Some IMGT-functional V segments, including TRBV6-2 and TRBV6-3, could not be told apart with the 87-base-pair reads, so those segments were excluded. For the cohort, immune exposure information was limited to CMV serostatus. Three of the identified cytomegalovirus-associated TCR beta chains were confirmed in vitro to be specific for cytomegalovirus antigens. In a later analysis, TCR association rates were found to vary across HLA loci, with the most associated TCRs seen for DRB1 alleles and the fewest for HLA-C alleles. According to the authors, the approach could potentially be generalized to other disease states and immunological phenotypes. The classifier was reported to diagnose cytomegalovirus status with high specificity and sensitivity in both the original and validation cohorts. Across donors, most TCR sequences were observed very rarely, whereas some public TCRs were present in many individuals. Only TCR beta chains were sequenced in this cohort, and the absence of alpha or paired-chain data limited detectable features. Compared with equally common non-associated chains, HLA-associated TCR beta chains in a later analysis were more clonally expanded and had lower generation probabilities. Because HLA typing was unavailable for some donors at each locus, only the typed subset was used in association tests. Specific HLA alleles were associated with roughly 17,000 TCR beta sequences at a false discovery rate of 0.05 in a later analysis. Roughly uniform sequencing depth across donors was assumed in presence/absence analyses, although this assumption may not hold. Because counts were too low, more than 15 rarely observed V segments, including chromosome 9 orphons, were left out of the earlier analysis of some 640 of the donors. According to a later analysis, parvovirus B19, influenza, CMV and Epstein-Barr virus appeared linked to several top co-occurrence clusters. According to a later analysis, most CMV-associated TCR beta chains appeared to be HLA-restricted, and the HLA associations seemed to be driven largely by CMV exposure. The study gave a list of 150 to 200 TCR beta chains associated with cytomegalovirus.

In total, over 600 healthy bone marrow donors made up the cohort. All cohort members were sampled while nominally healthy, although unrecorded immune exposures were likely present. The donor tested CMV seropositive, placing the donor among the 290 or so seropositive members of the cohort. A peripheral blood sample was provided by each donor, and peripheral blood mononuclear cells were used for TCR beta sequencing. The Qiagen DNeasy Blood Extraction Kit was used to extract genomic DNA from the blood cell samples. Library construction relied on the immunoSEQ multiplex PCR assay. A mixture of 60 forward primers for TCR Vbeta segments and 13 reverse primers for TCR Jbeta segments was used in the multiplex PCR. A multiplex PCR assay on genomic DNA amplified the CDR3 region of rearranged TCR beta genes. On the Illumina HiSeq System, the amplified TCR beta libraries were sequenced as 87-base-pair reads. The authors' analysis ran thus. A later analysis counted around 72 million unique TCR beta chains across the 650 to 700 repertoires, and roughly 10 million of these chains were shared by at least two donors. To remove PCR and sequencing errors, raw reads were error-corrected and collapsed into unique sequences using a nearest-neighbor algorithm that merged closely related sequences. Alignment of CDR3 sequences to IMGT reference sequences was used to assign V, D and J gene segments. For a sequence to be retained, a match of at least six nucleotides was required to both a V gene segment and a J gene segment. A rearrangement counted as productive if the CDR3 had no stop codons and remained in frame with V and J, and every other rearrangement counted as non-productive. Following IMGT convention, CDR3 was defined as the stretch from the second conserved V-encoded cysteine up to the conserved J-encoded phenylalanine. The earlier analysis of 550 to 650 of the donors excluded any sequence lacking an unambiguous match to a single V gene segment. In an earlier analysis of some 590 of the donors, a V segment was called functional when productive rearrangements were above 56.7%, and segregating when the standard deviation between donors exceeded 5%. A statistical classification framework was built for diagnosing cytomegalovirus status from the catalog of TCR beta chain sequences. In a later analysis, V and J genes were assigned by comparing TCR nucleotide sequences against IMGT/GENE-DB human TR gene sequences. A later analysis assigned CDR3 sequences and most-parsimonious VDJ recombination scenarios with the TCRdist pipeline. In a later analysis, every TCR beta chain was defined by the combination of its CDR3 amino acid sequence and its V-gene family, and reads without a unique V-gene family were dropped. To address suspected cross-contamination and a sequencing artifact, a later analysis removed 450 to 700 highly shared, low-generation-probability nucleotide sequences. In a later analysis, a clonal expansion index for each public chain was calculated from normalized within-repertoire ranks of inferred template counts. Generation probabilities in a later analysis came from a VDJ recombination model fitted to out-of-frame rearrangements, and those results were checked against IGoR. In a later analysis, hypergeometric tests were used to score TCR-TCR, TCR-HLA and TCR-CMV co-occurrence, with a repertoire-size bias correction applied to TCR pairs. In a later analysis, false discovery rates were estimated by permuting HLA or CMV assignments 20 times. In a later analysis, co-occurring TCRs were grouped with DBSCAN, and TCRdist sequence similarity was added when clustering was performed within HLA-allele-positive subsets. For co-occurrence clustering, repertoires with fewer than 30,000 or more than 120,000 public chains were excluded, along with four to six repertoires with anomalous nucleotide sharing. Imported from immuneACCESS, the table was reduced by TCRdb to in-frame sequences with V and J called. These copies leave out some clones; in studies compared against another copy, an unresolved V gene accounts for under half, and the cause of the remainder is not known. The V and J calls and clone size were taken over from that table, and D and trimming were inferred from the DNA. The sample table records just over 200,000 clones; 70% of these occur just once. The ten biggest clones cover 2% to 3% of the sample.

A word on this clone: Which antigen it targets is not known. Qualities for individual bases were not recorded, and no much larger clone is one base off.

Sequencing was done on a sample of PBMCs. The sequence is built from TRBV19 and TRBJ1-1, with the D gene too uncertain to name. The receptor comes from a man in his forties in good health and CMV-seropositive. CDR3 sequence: CASSIGQANTEAFF. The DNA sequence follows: TGTGCCAGTAGTATAGGGCAGGCGAACACTGAAGCTTTCTTT.